This T cell receptor (beta chain) was obtained from a study of shared clonotypes between healthy human individuals. Points on this clone: Its antigen is as yet unknown.

TCRdb's copy holds only in-frame clones and misses some; the assay was immunoSEQ multiplex PCR. The sample yields some 2 million clones, roughly 94% seen once. Broader study findings: Owing to a small donor count, the genetic and exposure-history diversity represented was limited. Shared clonotypes: about 5.3% naive CD4, roughly 3.5% naive CD8, roughly 2.4% memory CD4, 0.4% memory CD8.

Sequenced input: naive CD4+ T cells sorted from blood. Noted subset: CD45RA+ positively selected. The source of this sequence is a man aged 18 to 29 in good health.

The CDR3 nucleotides read TGTGCCATCAGTAAAAGACTAGCGGAGGGGGGTGAGCAGTTCTTC. This sequence encodes CAISKRLAEGGEQFF. The rearrangement uses TRBV10-3 and TRBJ2-1; TRBD2 aligns across 9 bases. With V trimmed by 5 bases and J by 9 bases, 11 bases remained unmatched. The CDR3 is 15 residues long. Germline V gives CDR1 ENHRY, CDR2 SYGVKD.